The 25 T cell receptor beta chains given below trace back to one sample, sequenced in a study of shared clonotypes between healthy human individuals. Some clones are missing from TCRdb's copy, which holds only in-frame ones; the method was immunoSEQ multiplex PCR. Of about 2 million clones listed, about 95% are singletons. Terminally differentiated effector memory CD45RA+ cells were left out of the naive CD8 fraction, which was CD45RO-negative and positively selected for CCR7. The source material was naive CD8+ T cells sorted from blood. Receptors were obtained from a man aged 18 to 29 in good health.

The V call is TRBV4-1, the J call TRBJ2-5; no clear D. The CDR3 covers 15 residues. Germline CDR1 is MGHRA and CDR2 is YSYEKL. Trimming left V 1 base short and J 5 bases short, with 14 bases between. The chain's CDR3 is CASSQVPGAWETQYF. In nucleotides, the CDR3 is TGCGCCAGCAGCCAAGTCCCCGGAGCATGGGAGACCCAGTACTTC.

CDR3 nucleotides: TGTGCCAGCAGCTTCCTGGGGGCCTCCTACGAGCAGTACTTC. Residues: CASSFLGASYEQYF. The rearrangement uses TRBV11-1 and TRBJ2-7; D perhaps matches TRBD1 (6 bases). This CDR3 contains 14 residues. Germline assignment: CDR1 SGHAT and CDR2 FQDESV (reference sequence). V lost 3 bases and J 0 bases, leaving 9 bases between the germline ends.

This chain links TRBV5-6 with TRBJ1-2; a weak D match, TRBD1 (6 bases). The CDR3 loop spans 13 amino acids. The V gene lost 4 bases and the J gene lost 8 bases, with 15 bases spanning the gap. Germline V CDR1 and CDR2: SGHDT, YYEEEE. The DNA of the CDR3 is TGTGCCAGCAGCCCGTGGGCAGGGGCAGGCTACACCTTC. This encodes CASSPWAGAGYTF.

CDR3 bases: TGTGCCAGTAGTATTCCCCCCGTGACTGTGGGAAGGGCTGAAGCTTTCTTT. Its translation is CASSIPPVTVGRAEAFF. The chain employs TRBV19 and TRBJ1-1; D ambiguous. V lost 3 bases and J lost 6, with 23 bases in between. Germline-derived CDR1 and CDR2 are LNHDA and SQIVND (reference sequence). The CDR3 totals 17 residues.

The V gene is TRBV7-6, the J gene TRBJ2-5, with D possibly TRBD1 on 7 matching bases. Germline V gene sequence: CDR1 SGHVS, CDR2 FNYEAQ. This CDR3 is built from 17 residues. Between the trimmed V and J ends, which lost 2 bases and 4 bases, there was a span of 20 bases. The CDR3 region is CASSLPDRDVEGETQYF. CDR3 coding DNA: TGTGCCAGCAGCTTACCCGACAGGGATGTGGAGGGAGAGACCCAGTACTTC.

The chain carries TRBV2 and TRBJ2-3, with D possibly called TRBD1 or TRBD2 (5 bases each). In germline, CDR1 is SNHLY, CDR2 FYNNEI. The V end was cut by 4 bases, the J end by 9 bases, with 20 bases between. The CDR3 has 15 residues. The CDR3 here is CASSGDQTDLYTQYF. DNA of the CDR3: TGTGCCAGCAGTGGGGACCAAACCGACCTATACACGCAGTATTTT.

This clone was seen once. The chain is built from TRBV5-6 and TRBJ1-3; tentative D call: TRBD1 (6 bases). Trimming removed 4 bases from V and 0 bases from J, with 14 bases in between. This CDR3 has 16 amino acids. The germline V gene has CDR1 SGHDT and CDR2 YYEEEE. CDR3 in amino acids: CASSLGGGTSGNTIYF. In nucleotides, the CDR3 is TGTGCCAGCAGCCTTGGAGGGGGGACCTCTGGAAACACCATATATTTT. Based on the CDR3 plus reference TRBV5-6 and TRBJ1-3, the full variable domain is DAGVTQSPTHLIKTRGQQVTLRCSPKSGHDTVSWYQQALGQGPQFIFQYYEEEERQRGNFPDRFSGHQFPNYSSELNVNALLLGDSALYLCASSLGGGTSGNTIYFGEGSWLTVV.

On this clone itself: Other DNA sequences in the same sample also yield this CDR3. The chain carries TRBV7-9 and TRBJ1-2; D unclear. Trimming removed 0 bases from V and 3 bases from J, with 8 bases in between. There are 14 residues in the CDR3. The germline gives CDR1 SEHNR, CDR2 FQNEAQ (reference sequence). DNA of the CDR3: TGTGCCAGCAGCTTAGCTGGCACCCACTATGGCTACACCTTC. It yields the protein CASSLAGTHYGYTF.

The CDR3 DNA reads TGTGCCAGTAGTACCTCATTGAACACTGAAGCTTTCTTT. Translation gives CASSTSLNTEAFF. The gene calls are TRBV19 and TRBJ1-1; D remains unclear. V lost 4 bases, J lost 0 bases, and 6 bases lay in between. Per germline, CDR1 LNHDA and CDR2 SQIVND (reference sequence). This CDR3 is built from 13 residues.

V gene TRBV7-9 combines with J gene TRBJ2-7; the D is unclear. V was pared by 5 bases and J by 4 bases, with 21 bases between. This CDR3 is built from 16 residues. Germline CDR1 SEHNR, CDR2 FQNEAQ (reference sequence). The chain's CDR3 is CASSRAPFGADYEQYF. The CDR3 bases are TGTGCCAGCAGCAGGGCCCCCTTTGGAGCAGATTACGAGCAGTACTTC.

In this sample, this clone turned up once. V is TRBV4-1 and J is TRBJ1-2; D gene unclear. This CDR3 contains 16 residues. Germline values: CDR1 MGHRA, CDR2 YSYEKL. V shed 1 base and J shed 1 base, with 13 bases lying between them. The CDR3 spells CASSQAPALLNYGYTF. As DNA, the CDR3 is TGCGCCAGCAGCCAAGCCCCCGCACTACTTAACTATGGCTACACCTTC.

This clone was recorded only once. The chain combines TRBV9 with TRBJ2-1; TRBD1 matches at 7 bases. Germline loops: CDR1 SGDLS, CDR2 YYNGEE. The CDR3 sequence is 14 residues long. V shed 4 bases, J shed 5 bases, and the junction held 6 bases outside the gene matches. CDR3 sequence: CASSWDSDNNEQFF. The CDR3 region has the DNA TGTGCCAGCAGCTGGGACAGCGATAACAATGAGCAGTTCTTC. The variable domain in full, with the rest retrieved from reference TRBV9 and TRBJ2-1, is DSGVTQTPKHLITATGQRVTLRCSPRSGDLSVYWYQQSLDQGLQFLIQYYNGEERAKGNILERFSAQQFPDLHSELNLSSLELGDSALYFCASSWDSDNNEQFFGPGTRLTVL.

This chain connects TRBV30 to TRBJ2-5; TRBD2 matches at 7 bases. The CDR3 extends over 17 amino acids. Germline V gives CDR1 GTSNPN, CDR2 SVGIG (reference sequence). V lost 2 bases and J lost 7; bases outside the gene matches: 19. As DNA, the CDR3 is TGTGCCTGGAGTCGCCGACTTGGCCAGCGGGGACCCGGGACCCAGTACTTC. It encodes CAWSRRLGQRGPGTQYF.

DNA of the CDR3: TGCGCCAGCAGTGAGGCCGGGGGACAGTCCTACGAGCAGTACTTC. Its protein is CASSEAGGQSYEQYF. The V and J genes are TRBV10-2 and TRBJ2-7; possibly TRBD1 for D (7 bases). This CDR3 is built from 15 residues. Germline V gene lookup returns CDR1 WSHSY and CDR2 SAAADI. The V gene lost 2 bases and the J gene lost 1 base, with 12 bases spanning the gap.

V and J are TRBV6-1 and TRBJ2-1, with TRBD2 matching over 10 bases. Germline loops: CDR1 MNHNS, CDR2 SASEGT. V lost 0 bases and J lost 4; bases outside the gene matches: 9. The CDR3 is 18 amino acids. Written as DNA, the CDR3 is TGTGCCAGCAGTGAAGCTCTAGCGGGGGTCTGGGGGTACAATGAGCAGTTCTTC. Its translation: CASSEALAGVWGYNEQFF.

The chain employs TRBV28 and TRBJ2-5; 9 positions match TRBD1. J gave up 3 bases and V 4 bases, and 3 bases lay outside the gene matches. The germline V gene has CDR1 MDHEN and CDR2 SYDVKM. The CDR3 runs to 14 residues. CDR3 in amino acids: CASSSTGGEETQYF. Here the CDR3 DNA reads TGTGCCAGCAGTTCAACAGGGGGCGAAGAGACCCAGTACTTC.

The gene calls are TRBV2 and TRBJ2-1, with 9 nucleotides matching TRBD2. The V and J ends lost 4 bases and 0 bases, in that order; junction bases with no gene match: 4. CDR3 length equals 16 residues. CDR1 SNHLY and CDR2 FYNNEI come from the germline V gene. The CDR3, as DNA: TGTGCCAGCAGTGCCAGCGGGGGGAGCTCCTACAATGAGCAGTTCTTC. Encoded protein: CASSASGGSSYNEQFF. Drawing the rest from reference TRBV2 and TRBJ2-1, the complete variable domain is EPEVTQTPSHQVTQMGQEVILRCVPISNHLYFYWYRQILGQKVEFLVSFYNNEISEKSEIFDDQFSVERPDGSNFTLKIRSTKLEDSAMYFCASSASGGSSYNEQFFGPGTRLTVL.

The CDR3, as DNA: TGTGCCAGCAGCACGTATCTAGCGGGCCTCGGGGAGACCCAGTACTTC. This encodes CASSTYLAGLGETQYF. The rearrangement links TRBV7-2 to TRBJ2-5; TRBD2 matches 8 bases. Germline V gives CDR1 SGHTA, CDR2 FQGNSA. The CDR3 sequence is 16 residues long. V dropped 5 bases and J dropped 5; count of bases not matched to a gene: 13.

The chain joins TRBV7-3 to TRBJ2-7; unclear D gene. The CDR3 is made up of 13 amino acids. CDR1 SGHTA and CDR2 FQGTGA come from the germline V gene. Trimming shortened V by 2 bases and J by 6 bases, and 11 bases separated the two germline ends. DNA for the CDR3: TGTGCCAGCAGCTTAGGAGCAGGCGGCGAGCAGTACTTC. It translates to CASSLGAGGEQYF.

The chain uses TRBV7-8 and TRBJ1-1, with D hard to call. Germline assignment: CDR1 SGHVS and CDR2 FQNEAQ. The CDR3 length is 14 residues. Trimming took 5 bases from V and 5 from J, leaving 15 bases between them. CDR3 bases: TGTGCCAGCAGCCCTCTCCCAGGAGAGACTGAAGCTTTCTTT. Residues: CASSPLPGETEAFF.

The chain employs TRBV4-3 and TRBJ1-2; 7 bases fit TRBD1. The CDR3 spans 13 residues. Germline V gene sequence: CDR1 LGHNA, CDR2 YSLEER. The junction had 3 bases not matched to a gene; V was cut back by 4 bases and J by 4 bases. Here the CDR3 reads CASSLAGGYGYTF. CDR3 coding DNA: TGCGCCAGCAGCCTAGCAGGGGGCTATGGCTACACCTTC.

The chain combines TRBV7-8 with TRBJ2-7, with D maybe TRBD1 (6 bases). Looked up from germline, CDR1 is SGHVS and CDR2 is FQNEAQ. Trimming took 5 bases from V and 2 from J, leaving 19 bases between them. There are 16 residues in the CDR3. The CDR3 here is CASSATQGTPAYEQYF. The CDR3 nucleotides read TGTGCCAGCAGCGCCACACAGGGAACGCCGGCCTACGAGCAGTACTTC.

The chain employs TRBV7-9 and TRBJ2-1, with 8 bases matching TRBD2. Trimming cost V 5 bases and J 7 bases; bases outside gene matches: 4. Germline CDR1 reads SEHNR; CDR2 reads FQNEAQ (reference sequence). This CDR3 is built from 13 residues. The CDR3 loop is CASSPASGNEQFF. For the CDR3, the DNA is TGTGCCAGCAGCCCCGCTAGCGGGAATGAGCAGTTCTTC.

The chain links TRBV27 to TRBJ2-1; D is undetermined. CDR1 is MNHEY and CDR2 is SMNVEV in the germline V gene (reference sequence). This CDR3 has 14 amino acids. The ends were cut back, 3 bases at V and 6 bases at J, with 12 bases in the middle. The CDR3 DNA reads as TGTGCCAGCAGTTTGAGGCAGGTCAGCAATGAGCAGTTCTTC. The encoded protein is CASSLRQVSNEQFF.

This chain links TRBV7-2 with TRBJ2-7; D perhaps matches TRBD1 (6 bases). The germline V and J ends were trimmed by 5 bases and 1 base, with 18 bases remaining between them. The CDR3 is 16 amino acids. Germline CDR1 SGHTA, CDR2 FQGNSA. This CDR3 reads CASSLSGQGISYEQYF. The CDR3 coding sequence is TGTGCCAGCAGCCTTTCAGGGCAGGGGATTTCCTACGAGCAGTACTTC.